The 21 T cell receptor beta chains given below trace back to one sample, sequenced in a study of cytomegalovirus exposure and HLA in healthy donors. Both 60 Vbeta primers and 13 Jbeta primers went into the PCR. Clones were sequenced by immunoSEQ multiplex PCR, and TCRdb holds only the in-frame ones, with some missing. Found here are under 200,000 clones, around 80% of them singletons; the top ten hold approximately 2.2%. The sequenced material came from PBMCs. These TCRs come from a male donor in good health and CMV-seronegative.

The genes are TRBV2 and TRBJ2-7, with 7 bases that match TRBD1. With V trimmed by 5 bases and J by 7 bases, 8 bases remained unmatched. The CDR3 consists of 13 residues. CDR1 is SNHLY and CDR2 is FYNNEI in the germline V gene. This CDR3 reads CASSTNRGWEQYF. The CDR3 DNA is TGTGCCAGCAGTACCAACAGGGGCTGGGAGCAGTACTTC. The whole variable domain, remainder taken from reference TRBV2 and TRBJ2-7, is EPEVTQTPSHQVTQMGQEVILRCVPISNHLYFYWYRQILGQKVEFLVSFYNNEISEKSEIFDDQFSVERPDGSNFTLKIRSTKLEDSAMYFCASSTNRGWEQYFGPGTRLTVT.

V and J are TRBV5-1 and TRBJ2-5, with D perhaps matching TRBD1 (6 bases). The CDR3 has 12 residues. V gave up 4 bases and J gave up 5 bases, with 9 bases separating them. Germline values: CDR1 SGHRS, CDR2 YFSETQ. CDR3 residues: CASSDQGETQYF. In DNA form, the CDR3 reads TGCGCCAGCAGCGACCAGGGGGAGACCCAGTACTTC.

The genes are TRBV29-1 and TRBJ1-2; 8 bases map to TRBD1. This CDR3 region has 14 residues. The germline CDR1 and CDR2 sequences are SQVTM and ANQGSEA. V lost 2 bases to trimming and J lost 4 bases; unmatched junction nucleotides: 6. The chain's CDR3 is CSVESVRGPYGYTF. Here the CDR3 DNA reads TGCAGCGTTGAATCTGTCAGGGGGCCCTATGGCTACACCTTC.

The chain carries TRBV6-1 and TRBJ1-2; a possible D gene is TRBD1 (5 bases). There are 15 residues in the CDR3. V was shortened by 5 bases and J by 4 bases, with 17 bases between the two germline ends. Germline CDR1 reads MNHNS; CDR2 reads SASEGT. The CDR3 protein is CASSTQSGGFYGYTF. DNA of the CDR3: TGTGCCAGCAGTACCCAATCTGGGGGGTTCTATGGCTACACCTTC.

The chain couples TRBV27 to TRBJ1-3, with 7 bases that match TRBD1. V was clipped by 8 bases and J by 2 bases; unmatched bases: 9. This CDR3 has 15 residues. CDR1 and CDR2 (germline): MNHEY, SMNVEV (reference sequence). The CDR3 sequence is CASSSRQGTGNTIYF. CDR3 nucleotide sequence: TGTGCCAGCTCGTCCCGACAGGGTACTGGAAACACCATATATTTT.

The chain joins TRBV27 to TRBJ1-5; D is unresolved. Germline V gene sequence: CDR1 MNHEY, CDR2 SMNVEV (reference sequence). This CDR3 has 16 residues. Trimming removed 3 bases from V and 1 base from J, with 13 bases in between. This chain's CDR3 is CASSLRGDVSNQPQHF. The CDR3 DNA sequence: TGTGCCAGCAGTTTGCGGGGAGACGTGAGCAATCAGCCCCAGCATTTT.

CDR3 sequence (DNA): TGTGCCAGTAGACCGGAGGGCTTCTATGGCTACACCTTC. This codes for CASRPEGFYGYTF. This chain joins TRBV19 and TRBJ1-2; D not certain. Germline CDR1 LNHDA, CDR2 SQIVND (reference sequence). This CDR3 is 13 amino acids long. V lost 6 bases and J 4 bases, leaving 12 bases between the germline ends.

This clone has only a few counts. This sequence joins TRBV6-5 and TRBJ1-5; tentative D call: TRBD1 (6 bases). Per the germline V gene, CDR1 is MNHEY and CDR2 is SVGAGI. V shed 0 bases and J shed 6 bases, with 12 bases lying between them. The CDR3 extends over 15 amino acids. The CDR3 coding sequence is TGTGCCAGCAGTTACTCTTGGGGGCCTGGTCAGCCCCAGCATTTT. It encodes CASSYSWGPGQPQHF.

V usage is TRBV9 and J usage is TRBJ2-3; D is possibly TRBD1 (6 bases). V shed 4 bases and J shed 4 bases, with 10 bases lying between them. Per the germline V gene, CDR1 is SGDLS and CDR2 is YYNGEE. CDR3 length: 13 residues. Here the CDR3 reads CASSRGGADTQYF. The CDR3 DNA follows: TGTGCCAGCAGCAGAGGGGGTGCAGATACGCAGTATTTT.

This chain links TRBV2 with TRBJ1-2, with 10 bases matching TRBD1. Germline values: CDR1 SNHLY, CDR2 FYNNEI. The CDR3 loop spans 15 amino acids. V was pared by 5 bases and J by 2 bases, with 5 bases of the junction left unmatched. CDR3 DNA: TGTGCCAGCAGTCGACAGGGGGCCAACAACTATGGCTACACCTTC. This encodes CASSRQGANNYGYTF.

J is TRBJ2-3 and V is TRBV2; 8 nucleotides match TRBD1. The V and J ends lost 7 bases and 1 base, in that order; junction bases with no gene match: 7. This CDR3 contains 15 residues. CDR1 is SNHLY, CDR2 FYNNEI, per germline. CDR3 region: CASTGQGVGTDTQYF. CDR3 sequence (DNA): TGTGCCAGCACCGGACAGGGCGTCGGCACAGATACGCAGTATTTT.

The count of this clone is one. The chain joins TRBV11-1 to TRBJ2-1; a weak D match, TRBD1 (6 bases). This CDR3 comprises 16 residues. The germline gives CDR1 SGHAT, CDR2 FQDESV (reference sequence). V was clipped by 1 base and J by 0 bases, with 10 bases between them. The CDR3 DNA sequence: TGTGCCAGCAGCTTAGGGACAGCTATCTCCTACAATGAGCAGTTCTTC. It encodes CASSLGTAISYNEQFF.

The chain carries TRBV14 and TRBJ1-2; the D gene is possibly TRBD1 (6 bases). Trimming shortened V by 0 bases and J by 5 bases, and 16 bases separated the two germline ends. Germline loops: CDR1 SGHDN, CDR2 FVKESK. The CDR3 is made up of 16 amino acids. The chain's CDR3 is CASSQDRRGASYGYTF. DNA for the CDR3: TGTGCCAGCAGCCAAGATCGACGGGGGGCGTCGTATGGCTACACCTTC.

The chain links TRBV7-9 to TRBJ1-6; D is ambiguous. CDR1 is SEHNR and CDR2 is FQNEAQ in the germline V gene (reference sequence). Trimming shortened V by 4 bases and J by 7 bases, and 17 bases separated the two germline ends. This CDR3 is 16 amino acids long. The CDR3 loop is CASSSILVGRNSPLHF. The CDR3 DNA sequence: TGTGCCAGCAGCTCCATTTTAGTGGGGAGGAATTCACCCCTCCACTTT.

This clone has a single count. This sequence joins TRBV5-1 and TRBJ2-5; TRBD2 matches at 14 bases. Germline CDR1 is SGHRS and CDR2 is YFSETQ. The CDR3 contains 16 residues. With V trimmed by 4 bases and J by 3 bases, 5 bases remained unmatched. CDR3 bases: TGCGCCAGCAGCCAGGGACTAGCGGGGGTTGAAGAGACCCAGTACTTC. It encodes CASSQGLAGVEETQYF.

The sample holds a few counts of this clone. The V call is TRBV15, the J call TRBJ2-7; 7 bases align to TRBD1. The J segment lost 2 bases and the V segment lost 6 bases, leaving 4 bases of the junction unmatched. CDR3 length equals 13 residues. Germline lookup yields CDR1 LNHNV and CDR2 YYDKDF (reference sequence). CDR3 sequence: CATSTGVAYEQYF. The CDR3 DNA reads TGTGCCACCAGTACAGGGGTTGCCTACGAGCAGTACTTC.

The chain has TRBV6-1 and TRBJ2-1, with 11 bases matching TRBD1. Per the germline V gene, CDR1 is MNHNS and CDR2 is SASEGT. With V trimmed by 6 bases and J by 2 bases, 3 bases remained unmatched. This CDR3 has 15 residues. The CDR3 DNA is TGTGCCAGCAGGGGGACAGGGGGTGCCTACAATGAGCAGTTCTTC. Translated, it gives CASRGTGGAYNEQFF.

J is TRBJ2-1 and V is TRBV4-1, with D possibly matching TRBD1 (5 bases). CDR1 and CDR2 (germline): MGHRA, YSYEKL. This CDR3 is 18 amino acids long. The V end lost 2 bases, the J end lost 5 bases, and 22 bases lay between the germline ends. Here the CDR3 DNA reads TGCGCCAGCAGCCAACTACAGGAGATCGTTCCCCCTCACAATGAGCAGTTCTTC. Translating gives CASSQLQEIVPPHNEQFF.

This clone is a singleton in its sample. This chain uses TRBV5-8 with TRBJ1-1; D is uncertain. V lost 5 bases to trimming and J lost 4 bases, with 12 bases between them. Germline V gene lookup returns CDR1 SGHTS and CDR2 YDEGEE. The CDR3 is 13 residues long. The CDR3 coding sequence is TGTGCCAGCAGGCCAAGCTTGTTCACTGAAGCTTTCTTT. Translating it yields CASRPSLFTEAFF.

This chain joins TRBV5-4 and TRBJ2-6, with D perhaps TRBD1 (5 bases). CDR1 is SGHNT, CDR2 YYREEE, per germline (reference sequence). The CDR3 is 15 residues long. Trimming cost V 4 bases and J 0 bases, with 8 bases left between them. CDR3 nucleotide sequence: TGTGCCAGCAGCCGACAGAACTCTGGGGCCAACGTCCTGACTTTC. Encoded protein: CASSRQNSGANVLTF.

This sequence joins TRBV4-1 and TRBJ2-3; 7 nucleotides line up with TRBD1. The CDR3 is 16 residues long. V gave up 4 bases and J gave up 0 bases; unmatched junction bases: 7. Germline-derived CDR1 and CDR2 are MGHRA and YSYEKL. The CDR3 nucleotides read TGCGCCAGCAGCCCCTACAGGGGTAGTAGCACAGATACGCAGTATTTT. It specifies CASSPYRGSSTDTQYF.